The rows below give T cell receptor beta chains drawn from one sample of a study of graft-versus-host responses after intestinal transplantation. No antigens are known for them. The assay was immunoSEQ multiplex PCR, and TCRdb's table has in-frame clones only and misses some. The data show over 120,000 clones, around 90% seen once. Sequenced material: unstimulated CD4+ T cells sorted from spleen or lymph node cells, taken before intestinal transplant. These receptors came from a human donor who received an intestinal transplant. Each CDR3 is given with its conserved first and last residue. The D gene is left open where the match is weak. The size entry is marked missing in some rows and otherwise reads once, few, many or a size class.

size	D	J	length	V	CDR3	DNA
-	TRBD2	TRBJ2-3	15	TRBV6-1	CASRGLAGVWDTQYF	TGTGCCAGCAGAGGACTAGCGGGAGTATGGGATACGCAGTATTTT
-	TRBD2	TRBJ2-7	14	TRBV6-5	CASRGAGGNYEQYF	TGTGCCAGCAGGGGAGCGGGGGGAAACTACGAGCAGTACTTC
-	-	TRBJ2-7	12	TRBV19	CASSIEGYEQYF	TGTGCCAGTAGTATAGAAGGCTACGAGCAGTACTTC
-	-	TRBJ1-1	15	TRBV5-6	CASILAGASNTEAFF	TGTGCCAGCATCCTTGCGGGGGCTTCGAACACTGAAGCTTTCTTT
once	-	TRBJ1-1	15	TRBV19	CASSIDLGGGTEAFF	TGTGCCAGTAGTATAGACCTTGGTGGGGGCACTGAAGCTTTCTTT
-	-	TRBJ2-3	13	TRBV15	CATRRERTDTQYF	TGTGCCACCAGGAGGGAGAGGACAGATACGCAGTATTTT
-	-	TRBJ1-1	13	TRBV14	CASSQSLNTEAFF	TGTGCCAGCAGCCAGTCCCTGAACACTGAAGCTTTCTTT
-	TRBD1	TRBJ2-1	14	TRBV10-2	CASRGQGANNEQFF	TGCGCCAGCAGGGGACAGGGGGCTAACAATGAGCAGTTCTTC
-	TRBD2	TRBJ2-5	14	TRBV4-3	CASSPSGRAETQYF	TGCGCCAGCAGCCCTAGCGGGAGGGCAGAGACCCAGTACTTC
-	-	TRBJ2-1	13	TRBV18	CASSPPGRNEQFF	TGTGCCAGCTCACCCCCGGGACGGAATGAGCAGTTCTTC
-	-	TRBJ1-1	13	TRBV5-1	CASSLGSDTEAFF	TGCGCCAGCAGCTTAGGATCTGACACTGAAGCTTTCTTT
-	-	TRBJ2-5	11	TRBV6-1	CASKGPKTQYF	TGTGCCAGCAAGGGCCCGAAGACCCAGTACTTC
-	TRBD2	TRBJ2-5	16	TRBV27	CASSFGSGLGVVEQYF	TGTGCCAGCAGTTTCGGATCGGGACTAGGGGTGGTTGAGCAGTACTTC
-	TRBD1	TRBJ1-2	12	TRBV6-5	CATQGATYGYTF	TGTGCCACCCAGGGGGCTACCTATGGCTACACCTTC
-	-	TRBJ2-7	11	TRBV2	CASRQFYEQYF	TGTGCCAGCAGGCAGTTCTACGAGCAGTACTTC
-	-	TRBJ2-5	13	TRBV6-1	CASSRAGQETQYF	TGTGCCAGCAGTAGGGCGGGACAGGAGACCCAGTACTTC
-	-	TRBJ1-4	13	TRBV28	CASSFFGYEKLFF	TGTGCCAGCAGTTTTTTTGGGTATGAAAAACTGTTTTTT
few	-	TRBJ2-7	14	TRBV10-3	CAISALRETYEQYF	TGTGCCATCAGTGCACTGAGGGAGACCTACGAGCAGTACTTC
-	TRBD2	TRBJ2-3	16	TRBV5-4	CASSLPTSGSYDTQYF	TGTGCCAGCAGCCTCCCGACTAGCGGGAGCTATGATACGCAGTATTTT
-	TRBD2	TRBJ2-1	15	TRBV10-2	CASRVAGGPYNEQFF	TGCGCCAGCAGGGTAGCGGGAGGGCCCTACAATGAGCAGTTCTTC
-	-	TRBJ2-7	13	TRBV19	CASSILGAYEQYF	TGTGCCAGTAGTATTCTCGGAGCCTACGAGCAGTACTTC
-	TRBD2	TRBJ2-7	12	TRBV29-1	CSVRIAGAEQYF	TGCAGCGTTCGTATAGCGGGAGCCGAGCAGTACTTC
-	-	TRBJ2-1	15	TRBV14	CASSPYPVLYNEQFF	TGTGCCAGCAGCCCGTACCCCGTCCTTTACAATGAGCAGTTCTTC
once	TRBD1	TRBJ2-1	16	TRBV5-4	CASSLGDRGSYNEQFF	TGTGCCAGCAGCTTGGGAGACAGGGGATCCTACAATGAGCAGTTCTTC